This T cell receptor (beta chain) emerged from a study of T cells in Graves' hyperthyroidism and ophthalmopathy. Study-wide points: Ophthalmopathy, which appeared later, was predicted by the model a median approximately 6 months before onset.

Remarks on this clonotype: Its specificity is unknown.

Patients aged 18 to 65 had newly diagnosed hyperthyroidism of under 2 months' duration. Uncontrolled infection, other autoimmune disease, pregnancy and lactation each barred patients from inclusion. Authors of the study amplified TCR beta CDR3 regions from RNA transcripts. The study used the HTBI primer set for a first-round RT-PCR of the TCR CDR3. TCRdb itself ran the multiplex PCR reads through MiXCR, one entry per CDR3 protein. This table has approximately 700,000 distinct CDR3 sequences, around 17% appearing once. The sequenced material came from blood. The sequence derives from a man aged 18-30 years with Graves' hyperthyroidism.

The chain's CDR3 is CASSTPDLVVAQHF. CDR3 nucleotides: TGTGCCAGCAGTACCCCGGACCTCGTTGTGGCCCAGCATTTT. The chain is built from TRBV6-1 and TRBJ1-5; D is ambiguous. The germline V and J ends were trimmed by 5 bases and 11 bases, with 19 bases remaining between them. The CDR3 runs 14 residues. Germline V CDR1 and CDR2: MNHNS, SASEGT.